This passage covers 5 T cell receptor beta chains from one sample sequenced in a study of somatic mutations in cytotoxic T cells in rheumatoid arthritis. TCRdb's table, derived via immunoSEQ multiplex PCR, lists solely in-frame clones and lacks some. Among around 6,500 clones listed, around 70% were seen once. Material: CD8+ T cells sorted from blood. The receptor source for this set is a man between 40 and 49 years old in good health.

V is TRBV7-9 and J is TRBJ2-5; D may be TRBD2 (5 bases). The CDR3 runs to 12 residues. V was cut by 5 bases and J by 9 bases, with 13 bases left in between. Germline V gene lookup returns CDR1 SEHNR and CDR2 FQNEAQ (reference sequence). The CDR3 here is CASSPDRRAQYF. For the CDR3, the DNA is TGTGCCAGCAGCCCGGACCGGCGGGCCCAGTACTTC. Full variable domain (missing parts from reference TRBV7-9 and TRBJ2-5): DTGVSQNPRHKITKRGQNVTFRCDPISEHNRLYWYRQTLGQGPEFLTYFQNEAQLEKSRLLSDRFSAERPKGSFSTLEIQRTEQGDSAMYLCASSPDRRAQYFGPGTRLLVL.

This clone was counted between two and nine times. The chain recombines TRBV5-4 with TRBJ2-7; 10 bases fit TRBD1. The germline CDR1 and CDR2 sequences are SGHNT and YYREEE (reference sequence). There are 15 residues in the CDR3. V lost 4 bases to trimming and J lost 7 bases; unmatched junction nucleotides: 11. CDR3 in amino acids: CASSDQTGGQREQYV. The CDR3 DNA is TGTGCCAGCAGCGATCAGACAGGGGGCCAAAGGGAGCAGTACGTC.

CDR3 loop: CASSQDTRLAGRGEQYF. The CDR3 nucleotides are TGCGCCAGCAGCCAAGATACCCGACTAGCGGGAAGAGGCGAGCAGTACTTC. This chain uses TRBV4-1 with TRBJ2-7; 11 nucleotides align to TRBD2. Germline CDR1 MGHRA, CDR2 YSYEKL. The CDR3 runs to 17 residues. Trimming took 0 bases from V and 6 from J; bases not matched to a gene: 10.

The sample holds a few counts of this clone. The CDR3 region has the DNA TGTGCCACTAGGGGTTCAGAATACTATGGCTACACCTTC. This gives the protein CATRGSEYYGYTF. This chain links TRBV19 with TRBJ1-2; D might be TRBD1 (5 bases). The V end lost 10 bases, the J end lost 3 bases, and 15 bases lay between the germline ends. The CDR3 contains 13 residues. Germline CDR1 is LNHDA and CDR2 is SQIVND (reference sequence). Supplemented by reference TRBV19 and TRBJ1-2, the full variable domain reads DGGITQSPKYLFRKEGQNVTLSCEQNLNHDAMYWYRQDPGQGLRLIYYSQIVNDFQKGDIAEGYSVSREKKESFPLTVTSAQKNPTAFYLCATRGSEYYGYTFGSGTRLTVV.

The chain carries TRBV5-1 and TRBJ2-5; the match to TRBD1 covers 11 bases. The CDR3 sequence is 15 residues long. CDR1 SGHRS and CDR2 YFSETQ come from the germline V gene. With 4 bases clipped from V and 5 bases from J, the junction kept 7 bases outside the gene matches. CDR3 protein: CASSPRDRGTETQYF. The CDR3, as DNA: TGCGCCAGCAGCCCTCGGGACAGGGGGACGGAGACCCAGTACTTC.